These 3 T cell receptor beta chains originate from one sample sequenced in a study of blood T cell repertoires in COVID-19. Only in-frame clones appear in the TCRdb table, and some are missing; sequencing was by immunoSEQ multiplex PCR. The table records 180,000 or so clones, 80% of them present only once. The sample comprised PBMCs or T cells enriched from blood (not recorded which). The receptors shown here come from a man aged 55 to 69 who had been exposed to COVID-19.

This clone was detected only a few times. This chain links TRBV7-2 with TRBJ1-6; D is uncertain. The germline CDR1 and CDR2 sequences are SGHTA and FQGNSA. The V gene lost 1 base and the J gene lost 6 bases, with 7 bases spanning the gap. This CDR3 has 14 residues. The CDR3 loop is CASSLDSLNSPLHF. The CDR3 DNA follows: TGTGCCAGCAGCTTAGATAGCCTTAATTCACCCCTCCACTTT.

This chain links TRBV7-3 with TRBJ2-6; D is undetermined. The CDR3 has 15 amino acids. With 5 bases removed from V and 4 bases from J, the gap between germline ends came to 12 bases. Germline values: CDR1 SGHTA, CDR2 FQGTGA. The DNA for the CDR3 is TGTGCCAGCAGCCTTTCCAGTACGGGGGCCAACGTCCTGACTTTC. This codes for CASSLSSTGANVLTF.

In DNA, the CDR3 is TGTGCCAGTAGTATAATCCCGGACAGGTCCTATGGCTACACCTTC. This sequence encodes CASSIIPDRSYGYTF. The V and J genes are TRBV19 and TRBJ1-2; TRBD1 agrees at 7 bases. V lost 2 bases, J lost 4 bases, and 7 bases stayed unmatched. Germline CDR1 reads LNHDA; CDR2 reads SQIVND (reference sequence). The CDR3 spans 15 residues.